These T cell receptor beta chains were read from a single sample in a study of blood T cell repertoires in COVID-19. The protocol was immunoSEQ multiplex PCR, while the TCRdb copy is restricted to in-frame clones and leaves out a portion. The data hold tens of thousands of clones, with approximately 84% observed a single time. Sample: peripheral blood. Receptors originate from a man between 65 and 85 years old with acute or convalescent COVID-19. Both conserved end residues are part of each CDR3. Expanded clones get a size class; other rows say once, few or many, or leave the size out.

v_gene: TRBV7-2; abundance: .; j_gene: TRBJ1-5; CDR3aa: CASSLRLEGQPQHF
v_gene: TRBV7-9; abundance: .; j_gene: TRBJ1-5; CDR3aa: CASSHSLELFNQPQHF
v_gene: TRBV25-1; abundance: few; j_gene: TRBJ2-6; CDR3aa: CASSELGGSGANVLTF
v_gene: TRBV29-1; abundance: .; j_gene: TRBJ2-7; CDR3aa: CSGGTGGTGEQYF
v_gene: TRBV7-9; abundance: many; j_gene: TRBJ2-1; CDR3aa: CASSFLTSGSDYNEQFF
v_gene: TRBV7-3; abundance: .; j_gene: TRBJ2-1; CDR3aa: CASSLRQGNEQFF
v_gene: TRBV9; abundance: .; j_gene: TRBJ2-7; CDR3aa: CASSAARGRAIEGYEQYF
v_gene: TRBV5-1; abundance: .; j_gene: TRBJ2-6; CDR3aa: CASSLATGAGANVLTF
v_gene: TRBV5-1; abundance: .; j_gene: TRBJ1-3; CDR3aa: CASSYLGGEAGNTIYF
v_gene: TRBV5-5; abundance: .; j_gene: TRBJ1-3; CDR3aa: CASSLEVASGNTIYF
v_gene: TRBV10-2; abundance: once; j_gene: TRBJ2-1; CDR3aa: CASSAIAGGRNEQFF
v_gene: TRBV20-1; abundance: .; j_gene: TRBJ1-4; CDR3aa: CSASKGGGEKLFF
v_gene: TRBV15; abundance: .; j_gene: TRBJ2-5; CDR3aa: CATSSGGIGETQYF
v_gene: TRBV11-2; abundance: .; j_gene: TRBJ1-5; CDR3aa: CASSLEADSRPQHF
v_gene: TRBV5-1; abundance: once; j_gene: TRBJ2-5; CDR3aa: CASSLRGQETQYF
v_gene: TRBV7-9; abundance: .; j_gene: TRBJ1-4; CDR3aa: CASSLGTGVEKLFF
v_gene: TRBV3-1/TRBV3-2; abundance: .; j_gene: TRBJ2-1; CDR3aa: CASSQAGGSVLNEQFF
v_gene: TRBV5-1; abundance: .; j_gene: TRBJ2-7; CDR3aa: CASSPPTYSNYEQYF
v_gene: TRBV2; abundance: .; j_gene: TRBJ2-4; CDR3aa: CASSLIGELAKNIQYF
v_gene: TRBV11-1; abundance: once; j_gene: TRBJ2-3; CDR3aa: CASSLDRGPDTQYF
v_gene: TRBV2; abundance: .; j_gene: TRBJ1-5; CDR3aa: CASSAETGQNQPQHF
v_gene: TRBV19; abundance: .; j_gene: TRBJ1-1; CDR3aa: CASAGVVNTEAFF
v_gene: TRBV30; abundance: few; j_gene: TRBJ2-1; CDR3aa: CAWSFSNEQFF
v_gene: TRBV6-6; abundance: few; j_gene: TRBJ2-2; CDR3aa: CASSYPTVASTGELFF
v_gene: TRBV11-3; abundance: once; j_gene: TRBJ1-4; CDR3aa: CASSSLPGEKLFF
v_gene: TRBV24-1; abundance: .; j_gene: TRBJ2-5; CDR3aa: CATSDPGTGRETQYF
v_gene: TRBV24-1; abundance: .; j_gene: TRBJ2-1; CDR3aa: CATSDLGGRNEQFF
v_gene: TRBV28; abundance: .; j_gene: TRBJ1-2; CDR3aa: CASSLTGSGYTF